This T cell receptor beta chain appears in the sequencing data of a study of spatial heterogeneity in lung cancer. In TCRdb, the 5' RACE reads were re-called with MiXCR into one record per CDR3 protein. The sample consists of 20,000 to 25,000 distinct CDR3 sequences, 4.5% to 5% of them appearing once. Indicated time point: sample taken at primary tumor resection. Study-wide results and limits: Counts of expanded intratumoral alpha and beta TCRs tracked tumor mutation counts.

This clonotype has ten or more counts. The antigen remains unidentified. The sequence was collected from a male donor with early-stage non-small cell lung cancer. This material consisted of lung tumor tissue, taken at surgery.

The CDR3 protein is CASSVSGPYNEQFF. In DNA form, the CDR3 reads TGTGCCAGCAGTGTGAGCGGGCCCTACAATGAGCAGTTCTTC. The genes are TRBV27 and TRBJ2-1, with D perhaps TRBD2 (6 bases). Germline V lookup: CDR1 MNHEY, CDR2 SMNVEV (reference sequence). V lost 5 bases and J lost 2, with 10 bases in between. This CDR3 region has 14 residues.